This T cell receptor beta chain was documented in a study of cytomegalovirus exposure and HLA in healthy donors. Study information: Of several hundred genotyped donors, approximately 84% clustered with self-reported Caucasian donors. General study results and limits: It has been reported that TCR beta sequences accurately predicted the HLA-A and HLA-B alleles of most subjects. Whilst most TCR sequences proved rare, a subset of public TCRs occurred across many donors. Researchers catalogued under 200 TCR beta chains as cytomegalovirus-associated.

With 60 Vbeta and 13 Jbeta primers, the PCR was carried out. Profiled with immunoSEQ multiplex PCR; TCRdb holds only in-frame clones, not every one. The sample holds 98,000 or so clones; over 60% are singletons and the top ten take about 5.4%. CDR1 MNHNS and CDR2 SASEGT come from the germline V gene. The V gene lost 3 bases and the J gene lost 5 bases, with 16 bases spanning the gap. CDR3 length equals 15 residues. Concerning this clone itself: The antigen remains undetermined.

The sequencing sample was made of PBMCs. This rearrangement joins TRBV6-1 to TRBJ1-1; D not resolved. The receptor was isolated from a woman aged 18-29 years in good health and CMV-seropositive. The CDR3 DNA reads TGTGCCAGCAGTGAGTATCCGGATCGGGGTACTGAAGCTTTCTTT. Translation: CASSEYPDRGTEAFF.